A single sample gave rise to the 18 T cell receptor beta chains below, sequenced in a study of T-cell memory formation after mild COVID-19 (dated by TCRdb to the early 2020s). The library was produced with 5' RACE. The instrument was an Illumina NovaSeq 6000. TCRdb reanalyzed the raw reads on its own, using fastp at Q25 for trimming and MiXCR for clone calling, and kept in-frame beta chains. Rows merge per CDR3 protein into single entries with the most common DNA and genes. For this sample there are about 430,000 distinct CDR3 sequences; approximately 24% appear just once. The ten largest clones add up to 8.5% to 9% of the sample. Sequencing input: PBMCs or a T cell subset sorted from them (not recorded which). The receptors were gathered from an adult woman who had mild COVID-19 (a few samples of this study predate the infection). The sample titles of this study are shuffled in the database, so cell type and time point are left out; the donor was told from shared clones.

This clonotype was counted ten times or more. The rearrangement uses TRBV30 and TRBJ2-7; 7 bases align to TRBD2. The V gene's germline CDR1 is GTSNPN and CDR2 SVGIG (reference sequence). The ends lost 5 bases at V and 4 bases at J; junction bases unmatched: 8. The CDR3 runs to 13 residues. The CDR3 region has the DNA TGTGCCTGGGGGGCCGGACTAGGATACGAGCAGTACTTC. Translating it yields CAWGAGLGYEQYF.

The CDR3, as DNA: TGTGCCAGCAGCGACCCGGTAGCCAAAAACATTCAGTACTTC. Its protein product is CASSDPVAKNIQYF. The chain joins TRBV7-9 to TRBJ2-4; the D is unclear. The germline V gene encodes CDR1 SEHNR and CDR2 FQNEAQ (reference sequence). V was shortened by 5 bases and J by 0 bases, with 8 bases between the two germline ends. The CDR3 contains 14 residues.

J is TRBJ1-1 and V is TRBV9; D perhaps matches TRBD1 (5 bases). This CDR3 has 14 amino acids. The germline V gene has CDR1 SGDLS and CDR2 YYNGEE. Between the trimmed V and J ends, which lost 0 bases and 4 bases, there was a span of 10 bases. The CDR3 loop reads CASSVGSGGTEAFF. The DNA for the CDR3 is TGTGCCAGCAGCGTAGGTAGTGGGGGCACTGAAGCTTTCTTT.

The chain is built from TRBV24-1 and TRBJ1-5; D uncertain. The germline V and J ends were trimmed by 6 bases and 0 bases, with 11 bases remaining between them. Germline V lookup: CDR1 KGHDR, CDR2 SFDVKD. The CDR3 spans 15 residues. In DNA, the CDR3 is TGTGCCACCAGTAAGGGTACCCATAGCAATCAGCCCCAGCATTTT. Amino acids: CATSKGTHSNQPQHF.

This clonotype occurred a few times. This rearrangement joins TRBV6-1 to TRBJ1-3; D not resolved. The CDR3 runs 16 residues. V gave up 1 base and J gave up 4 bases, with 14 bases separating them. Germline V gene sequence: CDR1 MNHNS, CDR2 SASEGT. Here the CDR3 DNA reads TGTGCCAGCAGTGAAGGGGCGCGAAATTTCGGAAACACCATATATTTT. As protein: CASSEGARNFGNTIYF.

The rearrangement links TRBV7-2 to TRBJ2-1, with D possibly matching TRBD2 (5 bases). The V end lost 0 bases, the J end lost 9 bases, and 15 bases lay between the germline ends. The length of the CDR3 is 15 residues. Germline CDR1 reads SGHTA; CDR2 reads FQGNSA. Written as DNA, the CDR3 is TGTGCCAGCAGCTTAGCGCCCCAGCTAGAGGGTGAGCAGTTCTTC. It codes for CASSLAPQLEGEQFF.

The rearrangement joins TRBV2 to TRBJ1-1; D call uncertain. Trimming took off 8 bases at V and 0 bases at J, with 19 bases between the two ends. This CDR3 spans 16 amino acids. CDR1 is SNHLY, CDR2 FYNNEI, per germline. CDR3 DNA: TGTGCCAGCCAAAACGATCCTTACAGCATGAACACTGAAGCTTTCTTT. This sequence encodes CASQNDPYSMNTEAFF.

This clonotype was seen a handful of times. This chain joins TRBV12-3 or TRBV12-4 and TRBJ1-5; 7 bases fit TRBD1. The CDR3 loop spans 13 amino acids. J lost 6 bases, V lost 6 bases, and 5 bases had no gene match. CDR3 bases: TGTGCCAGCAGGACAGGGATCGGTCAGCCCCAGCATTTT. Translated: CASRTGIGQPQHF.

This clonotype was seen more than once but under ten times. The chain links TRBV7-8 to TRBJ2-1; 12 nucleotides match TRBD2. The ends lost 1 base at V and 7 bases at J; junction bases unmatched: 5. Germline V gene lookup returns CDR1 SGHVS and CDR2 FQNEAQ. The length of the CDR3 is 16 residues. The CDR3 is CASSLGGLAGLNEQFF. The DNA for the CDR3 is TGTGCCAGCAGCTTAGGTGGACTAGCGGGATTAAATGAGCAGTTCTTC.

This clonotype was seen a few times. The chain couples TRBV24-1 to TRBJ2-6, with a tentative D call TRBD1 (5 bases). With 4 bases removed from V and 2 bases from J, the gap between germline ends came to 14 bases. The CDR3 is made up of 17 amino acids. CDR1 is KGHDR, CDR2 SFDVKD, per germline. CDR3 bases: TGTGCCACCAGTGACCCCCGGTCAGGGACTGGGGCCAACGTCCTGACTTTC. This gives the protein CATSDPRSGTGANVLTF.

This CDR3 is CATSSYDRGTSYGYTF. The CDR3 DNA reads TGTGCCACCAGCAGCTATGACAGGGGGACCTCCTATGGCTACACCTTC. J is TRBJ1-2 and V is TRBV15, with TRBD1 matching over 9 bases. The CDR3 is 16 amino acids. Losses at the gene ends were 3 bases for V and 4 bases for J; bases not matched to a gene: 9. Germline assignment: CDR1 LNHNV and CDR2 YYDKDF (reference sequence).

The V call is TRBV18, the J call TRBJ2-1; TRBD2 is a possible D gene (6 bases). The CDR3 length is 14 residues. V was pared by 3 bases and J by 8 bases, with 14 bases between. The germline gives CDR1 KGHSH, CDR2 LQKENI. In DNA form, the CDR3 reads TGTGCCAGCTCACCGACTAGTTATAGCGATGAGCAGTTCTTC. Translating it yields CASSPTSYSDEQFF.

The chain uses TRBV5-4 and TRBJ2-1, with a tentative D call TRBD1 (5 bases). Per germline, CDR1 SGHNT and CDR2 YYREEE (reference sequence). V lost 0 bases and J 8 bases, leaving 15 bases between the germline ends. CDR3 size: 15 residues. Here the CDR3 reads CASSLASSGMDEQFF. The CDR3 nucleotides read TGTGCCAGCAGCTTGGCCAGCTCAGGGATGGATGAGCAGTTCTTC.

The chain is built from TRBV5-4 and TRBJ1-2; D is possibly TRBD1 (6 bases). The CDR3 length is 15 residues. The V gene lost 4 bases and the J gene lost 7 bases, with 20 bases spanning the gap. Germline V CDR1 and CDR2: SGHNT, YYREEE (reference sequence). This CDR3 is CASSLAGGRRTGYTF. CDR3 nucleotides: TGTGCCAGCAGCCTCGCGGGGGGGCGTCGAACTGGCTACACCTTC.

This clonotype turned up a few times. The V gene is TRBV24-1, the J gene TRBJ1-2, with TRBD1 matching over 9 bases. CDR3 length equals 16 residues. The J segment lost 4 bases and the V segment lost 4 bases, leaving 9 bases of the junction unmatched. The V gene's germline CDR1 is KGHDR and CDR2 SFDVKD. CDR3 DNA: TGTGCCACCAGTGACACCCCGGGACAGGGTGGCTATGGCTACACCTTC. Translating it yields CATSDTPGQGGYGYTF.

The CDR3 loop is CASSSPLAGITDTQYF. The CDR3 DNA sequence: TGTGCCAGCAGCTCCCCCCTAGCGGGGATCACAGATACGCAGTATTTT. The rearrangement uses TRBV6-1 and TRBJ2-3, with 9 bases aligning to TRBD2. Losses at the gene ends were 6 bases for V and 2 bases for J; bases not matched to a gene: 9. The CDR3 is made up of 16 amino acids. Per the germline V gene, CDR1 is MNHNS and CDR2 is SASEGT.

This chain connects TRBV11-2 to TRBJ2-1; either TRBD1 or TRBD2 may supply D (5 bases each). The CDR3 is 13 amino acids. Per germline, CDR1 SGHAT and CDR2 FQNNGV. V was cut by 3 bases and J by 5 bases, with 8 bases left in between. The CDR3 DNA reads TGTGCCAGCAGCTTGGGACCGCACAATGAGCAGTTCTTC. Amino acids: CASSLGPHNEQFF.

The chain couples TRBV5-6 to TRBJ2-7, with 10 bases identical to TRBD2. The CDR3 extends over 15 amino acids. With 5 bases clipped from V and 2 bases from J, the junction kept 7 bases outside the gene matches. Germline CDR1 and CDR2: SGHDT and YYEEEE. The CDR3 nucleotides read TGTGCCAGCAGTTCAGGACTAGCGGTTACCTACGAGCAGTACTTC. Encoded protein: CASSSGLAVTYEQYF.